This T cell receptor beta chain is drawn from a study of blood T cells in healthy people across ages. Background on the study: The template switching approach captured approximately one barcoded beta molecule for every two T cells. Overall study findings and caveats: Aged donors had fewer naive CD4+ cells and lower diversity than long-lived donors.

Then a second PCR, running roughly 7 to 11 cycles, was carried out with a sample-barcoded 5' primer and a J-beta primer mix. MiXCR, applied by TCRdb to the 5' RACE reads, yields one record per CDR3 protein. The sample records about 1.4 million distinct CDR3 sequences, around 59% being singletons. Donor samples were obtained from healthy Caucasian individuals from Russia, aged 6 to 90. Each donor supplied 8 to 10 milliliters of peripheral blood. About this clonotype: Its target is unknown.

Germline lookup yields CDR1 SGHTA and CDR2 FQGNSA. Trimming removed 5 bases from V and 6 bases from J; junction bases left unmatched: 11. The CDR3 runs to 16 residues. The TCR comes from a young man in good health. The source material was blood. The gene calls are TRBV7-2 and TRBJ2-3; 10 nucleotides align to TRBD2. CDR3 protein: CASSLIAGGPSDTQYF. The CDR3 DNA reads TGTGCCAGCAGCCTGATAGCGGGAGGCCCGTCGGATACGCAGTATTTT.